This T cell receptor (beta chain) was found in a study of shared clonotypes between healthy human individuals. The count of this clone is one. Data came from immunoSEQ multiplex PCR; TCRdb stores just in-frame clones and leaves some out. Here the sample spans hundreds of thousands of clones, around 96% being singletons. The naive CD8 population came from CD45RO-negative cells selected for CCR7, without terminally differentiated effector memory CD45RA+ cells. Germline CDR1 is MNHNY and CDR2 is SVGAGI (reference sequence). There are 13 residues in the CDR3. V lost 9 bases to trimming and J lost 6 bases, with 14 bases between them.

This clonotype was sampled from a woman aged 25 to 39 in good health. The rearrangement joins TRBV6-6 to TRBJ2-2, with D maybe TRBD2 (6 bases). Source material: naive CD8+ T cells sorted from blood. The CDR3 loop is CASTVGRPGELFF. CDR3 DNA: TGTGCCAGTACGGTGGGGAGGCCCGGGGAGCTGTTTTTT.